This T cell receptor (beta chain) was profiled in a study of PD-L1 blockade in urothelial cancer. Overall study: Males with bladder-origin urothelial cancer constituted about 85% of the 29 patients. Blood analyses occurred 3 weeks (second dose) and 6 weeks post treatment start. The median number of T cells present in blood samples was fewer than 150,000.

Time point noted: pretreatment peripheral blood. Each patient contributed between 1 and 8 total time points of blood mononuclear cells, pretreatment and during treatment. The data were produced by immunoSEQ multiplex PCR, yet TCRdb's version contains in-frame clones alone and is incomplete. The repertoire holds about 63,000 clones, with 81% as singletons. V lost 5 bases and J 5 bases, leaving 9 bases between the germline ends. The CDR3 totals 12 residues. The receptor comes from a man between 65 and 85 years old with urothelial cancer. V gene TRBV23-1 combines with J gene TRBJ2-5; D call uncertain. TRBV23-1 is an open reading frame, and its role is uncertain. The starting material was PBMCs, obtained around atezolizumab (anti-PD-L1) treatment. CDR3 sequence (DNA): TGCGCCAGCAGTTTAAACAAGGAGACCCAGTACTTC. It yields the protein CASSLNKETQYF.